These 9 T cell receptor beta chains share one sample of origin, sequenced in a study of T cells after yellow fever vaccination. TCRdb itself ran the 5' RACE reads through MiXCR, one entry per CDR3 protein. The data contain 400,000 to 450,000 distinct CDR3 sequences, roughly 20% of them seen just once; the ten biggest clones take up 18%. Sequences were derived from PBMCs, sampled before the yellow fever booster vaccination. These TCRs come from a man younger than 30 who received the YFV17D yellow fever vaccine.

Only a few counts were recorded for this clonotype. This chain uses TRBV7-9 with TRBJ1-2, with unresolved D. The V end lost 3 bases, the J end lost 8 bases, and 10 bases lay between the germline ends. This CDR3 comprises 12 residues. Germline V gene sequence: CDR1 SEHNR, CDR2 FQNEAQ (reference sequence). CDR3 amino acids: CASSLMEEGYTF. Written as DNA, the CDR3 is TGTGCCAGCAGCTTGATGGAGGAAGGCTACACCTTC. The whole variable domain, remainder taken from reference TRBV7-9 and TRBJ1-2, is DTGVSQNPRHKITKRGQNVTFRCDPISEHNRLYWYRQTLGQGPEFLTYFQNEAQLEKSRLLSDRFSAERPKGSFSTLEIQRTEQGDSAMYLCASSLMEEGYTFGSGTRLTVV.

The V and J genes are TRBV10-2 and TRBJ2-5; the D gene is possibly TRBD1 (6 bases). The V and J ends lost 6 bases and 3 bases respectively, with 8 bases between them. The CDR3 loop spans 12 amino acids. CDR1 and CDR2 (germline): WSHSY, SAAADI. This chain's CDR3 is CASRTGEETQYF. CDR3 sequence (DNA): TGCGCCAGCAGGACAGGAGAAGAGACCCAGTACTTC.

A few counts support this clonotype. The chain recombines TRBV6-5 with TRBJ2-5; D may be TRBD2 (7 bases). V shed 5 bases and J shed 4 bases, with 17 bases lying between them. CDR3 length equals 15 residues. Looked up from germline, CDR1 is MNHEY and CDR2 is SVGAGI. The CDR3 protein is CASSVGGQRRETQYF. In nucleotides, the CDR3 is TGTGCCAGCAGTGTGGGGGGGCAAAGAAGAGAGACCCAGTACTTC.

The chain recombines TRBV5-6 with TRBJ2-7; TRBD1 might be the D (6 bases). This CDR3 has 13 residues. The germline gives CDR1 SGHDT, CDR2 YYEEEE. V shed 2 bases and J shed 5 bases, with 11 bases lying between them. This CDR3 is CASSFYRVDEQYV. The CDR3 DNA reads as TGTGCCAGCAGCTTTTACAGGGTGGACGAGCAGTACGTC.

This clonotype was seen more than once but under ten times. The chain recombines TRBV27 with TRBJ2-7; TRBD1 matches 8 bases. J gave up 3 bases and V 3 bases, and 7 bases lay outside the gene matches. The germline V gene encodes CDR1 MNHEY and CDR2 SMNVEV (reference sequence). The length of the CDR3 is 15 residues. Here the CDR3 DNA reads TGTGCCAGCAGTTTCTACGGACAGGGAGACTACGAGCAGTACTTC. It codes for CASSFYGQGDYEQYF.

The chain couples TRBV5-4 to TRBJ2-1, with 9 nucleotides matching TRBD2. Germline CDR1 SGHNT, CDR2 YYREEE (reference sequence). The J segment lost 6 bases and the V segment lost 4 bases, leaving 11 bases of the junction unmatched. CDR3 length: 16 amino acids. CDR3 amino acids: CASSPPGTSWSNEQFF. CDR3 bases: TGTGCCAGCAGCCCCCCCGGGACTAGCTGGTCCAATGAGCAGTTCTTC.

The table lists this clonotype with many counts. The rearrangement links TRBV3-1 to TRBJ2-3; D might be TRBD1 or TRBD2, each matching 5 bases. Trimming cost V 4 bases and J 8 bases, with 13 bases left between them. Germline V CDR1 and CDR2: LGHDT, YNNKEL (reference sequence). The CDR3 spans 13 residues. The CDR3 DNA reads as TGTGCCAGCAGCCTACCCGGGACGGGTACGCAGTATTTT. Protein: CASSLPGTGTQYF.

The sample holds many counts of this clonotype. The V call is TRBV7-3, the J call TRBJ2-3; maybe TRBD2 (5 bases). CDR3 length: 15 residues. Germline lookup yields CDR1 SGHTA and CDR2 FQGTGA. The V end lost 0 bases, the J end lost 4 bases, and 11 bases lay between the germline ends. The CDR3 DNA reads TGTGCCAGCAGCTTAACGCGGGTTGTGTCAGATACGCAGTATTTT. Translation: CASSLTRVVSDTQYF.

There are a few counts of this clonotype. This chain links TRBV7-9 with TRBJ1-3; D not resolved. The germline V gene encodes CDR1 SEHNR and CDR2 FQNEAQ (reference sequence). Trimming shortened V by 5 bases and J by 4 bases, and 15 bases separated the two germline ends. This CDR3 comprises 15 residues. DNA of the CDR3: TGTGCCAGCAGCACCGCGGCCGGGAGCGGAAACACCATATATTTT. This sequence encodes CASSTAAGSGNTIYF.